This entry lists 13 T cell receptor beta chains sequenced from one sample in a study of blood T cell repertoires in COVID-19. The protocol was immunoSEQ multiplex PCR, while the TCRdb copy is restricted to in-frame clones and leaves out a portion. The sample holds 60,000 or so clones; around 90% are singletons and the top ten take approximately 13%. The sample comprised peripheral blood. These receptor sequences come from a man between 60 and 75 years old with active COVID-19.

V gene TRBV9 combines with J gene TRBJ1-4; D gene ambiguous. The germline CDR1 and CDR2 sequences are SGDLS and YYNGEE. V was pared by 8 bases and J by 0 bases, with 14 bases between. The CDR3 runs 15 residues. CDR3 sequence: CASPSPETTNEKLFF. The CDR3, as DNA: TGTGCCAGTCCCAGTCCGGAGACAACTAATGAAAAACTGTTTTTT.

This chain joins TRBV14 and TRBJ1-1, with TRBD1 as a possible D gene (5 bases). V lost 1 base and J lost 5, with 17 bases in between. CDR1 and CDR2 (germline): SGHDN, FVKESK. The CDR3 spans 16 residues. The CDR3 DNA reads as TGTGCCAGCAGCCAAGTCAGGCAGGGTGAAAAGACTGAAGCTTTCTTT. This translates into CASSQVRQGEKTEAFF.

V gene TRBV19 combines with J gene TRBJ1-3, with a possible D match to TRBD1 (5 bases). This CDR3 is built from 12 residues. Germline values: CDR1 LNHDA, CDR2 SQIVND (reference sequence). Trimming pared 6 bases from V and 2 bases from J, leaving 5 bases between. The chain's CDR3 is CASRTAGNTIYF. The CDR3 DNA reads as TGTGCCAGTAGGACAGCTGGAAACACCATATATTTT.

The chain is built from TRBV10-1 and TRBJ2-1; weak D call: TRBD1 (6 bases). Trimming shortened V by 5 bases and J by 5 bases, and 19 bases separated the two germline ends. Germline assignment: CDR1 WNHNN and CDR2 SYGVQD (reference sequence). This CDR3 contains 16 residues. CDR3 DNA: TGCGCCAGCAGTAAAAGACTTGGGGGCGCCAACAATGAGCAGTTCTTC. Translated: CASSKRLGGANNEQFF.

J is TRBJ2-1 and V is TRBV19, with D perhaps TRBD1 (6 bases). The CDR3 has 12 residues. Between the trimmed V and J ends, which lost 3 bases and 6 bases, there was a span of 6 bases. Germline CDR1 is LNHDA and CDR2 is SQIVND (reference sequence). In nucleotides, the CDR3 is TGTGCCAGTAGTATCAGGGGCAATGAGCAGTTCTTC. This codes for CASSIRGNEQFF.

The chain is built from TRBV29-1 and TRBJ2-7; 7 bases fit TRBD1. The CDR3 covers 12 residues. V lost 4 bases, J lost 0 bases, and 0 bases stayed unmatched. Germline CDR1 SQVTM, CDR2 ANQGSEA. In nucleotides, the CDR3 is TGCAGCGTTGGGGACAGCTCCTACGAGCAGTACTTC. It translates to CSVGDSSYEQYF.

The chain employs TRBV9 and TRBJ2-1, with a tentative D call TRBD2 (6 bases). The germline V gene has CDR1 SGDLS and CDR2 YYNGEE. V gave up 4 bases and J gave up 0 bases, with 11 bases separating them. This CDR3 has 15 amino acids. Here the CDR3 DNA reads TGTGCCAGCAGCCGAGTCGGGAGCTCCTACAATGAGCAGTTCTTC. It codes for CASSRVGSSYNEQFF.

This chain connects TRBV27 to TRBJ2-1; 13 positions agree with TRBD2. Trimming removed 5 bases from V and 4 bases from J; junction bases left unmatched: 5. Germline values: CDR1 MNHEY, CDR2 SMNVEV (reference sequence). This CDR3 is built from 16 residues. The DNA of the CDR3 is TGTGCCAGCAGTCGAGGGACTAGCGGGGCGTACAATGAGCAGTTCTTC. Translating it yields CASSRGTSGAYNEQFF.

The V gene is TRBV6-2 or TRBV6-3, the J gene TRBJ1-1; unclear D gene. Germline loops: CDR1 MNHEY, CDR2 SVGEGT. The CDR3 loop spans 11 amino acids. The ends were cut back, 5 bases at V and 9 bases at J, with 10 bases in the middle. The CDR3 loop is CASSDSSQAFF. CDR3 nucleotides: TGTGCCAGCAGTGATAGTTCACAAGCTTTCTTT.

This chain joins TRBV9 and TRBJ2-4, with 11 bases fitting TRBD2. Germline loops: CDR1 SGDLS, CDR2 YYNGEE. Unmatched junction bases numbered 7, after V lost 4 bases and J lost 10 bases. The CDR3 extends over 14 amino acids. CDR3 loop: CASSPGTSGGIQYF. As DNA, the CDR3 is TGTGCCAGCAGCCCCGGGACTAGCGGAGGTATTCAGTACTTC.

The V and J genes are TRBV28 and TRBJ1-1; 10 nucleotides align to TRBD1. Trimming took 1 base from V and 5 from J; bases not matched to a gene: 16. This CDR3 is 19 amino acids long. Germline V gives CDR1 MDHEN, CDR2 SYDVKM. CDR3 nucleotide sequence: TGTGCCAGCAGTTTATACCTCCCGAACCGACAGGGGGCGAGGACTGAAGCTTTCTTT. It specifies CASSLYLPNRQGARTEAFF. Using reference TRBV28 and TRBJ1-1 for the parts outside the CDR3, the full variable domain is DVKVTQSSRYLVKRTGEKVFLECVQDMDHENMFWYRQDPGLGLRLIYFSYDVKMKEKGDIPEGYSVSREKKERFSLILESASTNQTSMYLCASSLYLPNRQGARTEAFFGQGTRLTVV.

This chain links TRBV2 with TRBJ1-5; D not resolved. The CDR3 loop spans 12 amino acids. Deletions cut 1 base from V and 6 bases from J, with 4 bases between. The V gene's germline CDR1 is SNHLY and CDR2 FYNNEI. This chain's CDR3 is CASSEVGQPQHF. DNA of the CDR3: TGTGCCAGCAGTGAAGTCGGTCAGCCCCAGCATTTT.

DNA of the CDR3: TGTGCCAGTAGTCTAAAGATAGACAGCCAGCCCCAGCATTTT. This codes for CASSLKIDSQPQHF. V usage is TRBV19 and J usage is TRBJ1-5; TRBD1 is a possible D gene (5 bases). V was clipped by 5 bases and J by 7 bases, with 15 bases between them. The germline CDR1 and CDR2 sequences are LNHDA and SQIVND (reference sequence). The CDR3 extends over 14 amino acids.